This is a list of T cell receptor beta chains from one sample in a study of OX40 agonist ivuxolimab in advanced cancers. Sequenced by immunoSEQ multiplex PCR; TCRdb stores in-frame clones only, minus some. The table records roughly 68,000 clones, approximately 82% of them present only once. Here the sequenced sample was CD4+ or CD8+ T cells sorted from blood, taken in a trial of the OX40 agonist ivuxolimab. The receptors were sampled from an adult with an advanced solid tumor such as melanoma, head and neck, liver or kidney cancer. CDR3s include the opening cysteine and the closing phenylalanine or tryptophan. A D gene is named only where the DNA matches it firmly. Clone size appears in some rows only: once, few, many, or a class for an expanded clone.

TRBV30,-,-,TRBJ2-2,TGTGCCTGGAGTGCCCGAAATCGATTTGGGACCGGGGAGCTGTTTTTT,CAWSARNRFGTGELFF
TRBV19,-,-,TRBJ2-7,TGTGCCAGTAGTATCCAATCGGACAGCTACGAGCAGTACTTC,CASSIQSDSYEQYF
TRBV5-8,-,TRBD1,TRBJ1-1,TGTGCCAGCAGCCAAAGGGTTGGACAGGGCGGAACTGAAGCTTTCTTT,CASSQRVGQGGTEAFF
TRBV5-1,-,TRBD1,TRBJ2-4,TGCGCCAGCAGCCCGACAGGGGGCTCAATCATTCAGTACTTC,CASSPTGGSIIQYF
TRBV4-3,-,-,TRBJ1-5,TGCGCCAGCAGCCAAGATTTCACGGGGATCCAGCCCCAGCATTTT,CASSQDFTGIQPQHF
TRBV11-2,few,TRBD2,TRBJ2-3,TGTGCCAGCAGCTTTCGGACTAGCGGGAGTGGAGATACGCAGTATTTT,CASSFRTSGSGDTQYF
TRBV4-3,-,-,TRBJ2-1,TGCGCCAGCAGCCAACAGGGCCGCTCCTACAATGAGCAGTTCTTC,CASSQQGRSYNEQFF
TRBV6-4,-,TRBD2,TRBJ2-2,TGTGCCAGCTCTGAGATGGCGGGAGGGACCGGGGAGCTGTTTTTT,CASSEMAGGTGELFF
TRBV5-1,-,TRBD1,TRBJ2-1,TGCGCCAGCAGCTGGGGGACAGGGGGAGTCAATGAGCAGTTCTTC,CASSWGTGGVNEQFF
TRBV15,-,-,TRBJ2-5,TGTGCCACCAGCAGGGGATACGGCCAAGAGACCCAGTACTTC,CATSRGYGQETQYF
TRBV4-1,-,TRBD2,TRBJ2-7,TGCGCCAGCAGCCAAGATCCCGAGCGGGAGGGCCCCGAGCAGTACTTC,CASSQDPEREGPEQYF
TRBV5-1,-,-,TRBJ2-3,TGCGCCAGCAGCTTGGAGGCCCGCGACACAGATACGCAGTATTTT,CASSLEARDTDTQYF
TRBV5-6,-,-,TRBJ2-7,TGTGCCAGCAGCTTATTTACCAGCAAGCAGTACTTC,CASSLFTSKQYF
TRBV13,once,-,TRBJ2-7,TGTGCCAGCAGCTTAGCTGGAAGGGCTTACGAGCAGTACTTC,CASSLAGRAYEQYF
TRBV6-6,-,-,TRBJ1-1,TGTGCCAGCAGCCACACCCGAGGAGCTTTCTTT,CASSHTRGAFF
TRBV18,-,TRBD1,TRBJ1-4,TGTGCCAGCTCACCACCGACAGGGGGAGATGAAAAACTGTTTTTT,CASSPPTGGDEKLFF
TRBV27,-,-,TRBJ2-1,TGTGCCAGCAGTCCGATGTCAGGGGGGATAAGGGAGCAGTTCTTC,CASSPMSGGIREQFF
TRBV4-3,-,-,TRBJ1-3,TGCGCCAGCAGCCGGGACCTCTCTGGAAACACCATATATTTT,CASSRDLSGNTIYF
TRBV9,-,-,TRBJ2-5,TGTGCCAGCAGCGTAGGAAATCAGGGGGGAGTTGAGACCCAGTACTTC,CASSVGNQGGVETQYF
TRBV6-5,-,TRBD2,TRBJ2-4,TGTGCCAGCAGTCTGTCTAGCGGGAGGCGGAACATTCAGTACTTC,CASSLSSGRRNIQYF
TRBV20-1,-,-,TRBJ2-7,TGCAGTGCCAAACCCGGGGCCCTGTCGTACTTC,CSAKPGALSYF
TRBV29-1,-,-,TRBJ2-2,TGCAGCGTTGTTCAAGAATCGACCGGGGAGCTGTTTTTT,CSVVQESTGELFF
TRBV10-3,-,-,TRBJ2-7,TGTGCCATCAGTGAGTTGTACGAGCAGTACTTC,CAISELYEQYF
TRBV11-3,-,TRBD1,TRBJ1-1,TGTGCCAGCAGCTCGGAAACAGGGGCTGAAGCTTTCTTT,CASSSETGAEAFF
TRBV27,once,-,TRBJ2-3,TGTGCCAGCAGGATAGCCGCATCTAGCACAGATACGCAGTATTTT,CASRIAASSTDTQYF
TRBV7-9,once,-,TRBJ2-1,TGTGCCAGCAGCTTAGTCTGGCGGACCAATGAGCAGTTCTTC,CASSLVWRTNEQFF
TRBV27,-,-,TRBJ1-6,TGTGCCAGCACCGACTATTGGGGGAGGCAAGCTAATTCACCCCTCCACTTT,CASTDYWGRQANSPLHF
TRBV7-2,-,-,TRBJ2-1,TGTGCCAGCAGCTTAGCGGGGCATGGAAAGCAGTTCTTC,CASSLAGHGKQFF
TRBV28,-,TRBD1,TRBJ2-6,TGTGCCAGCAGTTCCCGGGACAGGCAAATGGGTGGGGCCAACGTCCTGACTTTC,CASSSRDRQMGGANVLTF
TRBV18,once,-,TRBJ1-5,TGTGCCAGCTCACTGGCGACGCCCTACAATCAGCCCCAGCATTTT,CASSLATPYNQPQHF
TRBV28,-,-,TRBJ2-7,TGTGCCAGCAGTCTCAGGGCCCCCCAACTACGCGAGCAGTACTTC,CASSLRAPQLREQYF
TRBV7-9,-,TRBD2,TRBJ2-7,TGTGCCAGCAGCTTAAGCGGGATGGATAAGAGGATAGACTTC,CASSLSGMDKRIDF
TRBV28,-,TRBD1,TRBJ2-7,TGTGCCAGCAGGTGGCCGGGACAGGGCTACGAGCAGTACTTC,CASRWPGQGYEQYF
TRBV27,-,-,TRBJ2-3,TGTGCCAGCGGCCAGGGGGGCCGGGCAGATACGCAGTATTTT,CASGQGGRADTQYF
TRBV7-8,-,-,TRBJ2-2,TGTGCCAGCAGCTTAGCGGCGGGGAACACCGGGGAGCTGTTTTTT,CASSLAAGNTGELFF
TRBV27,few,-,TRBJ2-7,TGTGCCAGCAGTAGCCGGTTAAGCAACGAGCAGTACTTC,CASSSRLSNEQYF
TRBV28,-,-,TRBJ2-2,TGTGCCAGCAGTTTGATCGACACCGGGGAGCTGTTTTTT,CASSLIDTGELFF
TRBV27,-,TRBD2,TRBJ2-5,TGTGCCAGCAGGGGAGGGGCAGGGGAGACCCAGTACTTC,CASRGGAGETQYF
TRBV5-4,few,TRBD1,TRBJ1-2,TGTGCCAGCAGCTTGTACGGGACAGGGGTTCGAACCTTC,CASSLYGTGVRTF
TRBV7-2,-,-,TRBJ1-4,TGTGCCAGCAGCTTAGCGCCAGGGTATAATGAAAAACTGTTTTTT,CASSLAPGYNEKLFF
TRBV7-9,-,TRBD2,TRBJ2-2,TGTGCCAGCAGCTTCGAAGCGGGGCGGTCCGGGGAGCTGTTTTTT,CASSFEAGRSGELFF
TRBV9,once,TRBD1,TRBJ1-2,TGTGCCAGCAGCGCCAGGGAGGGACAGGGAGATGGCTACACCTTC,CASSAREGQGDGYTF
TRBV15,-,TRBD1,TRBJ1-1,TGTGCCACCAGTCCTACGGGACAGAGCCCTAGTAGGGACACTGAAGCTTTCTTT,CATSPTGQSPSRDTEAFF
TRBV18,few,-,TRBJ2-1,TGTGCCAGCTCACCCCGGGAAGACGCAAACAATGAGCAGTTCTTC,CASSPREDANNEQFF
TRBV7-8,-,TRBD2,TRBJ2-1,TGTGCCAGCAGCCCCGGACTAGCGGGGCGAGGGAATGAGCAGTTCTTC,CASSPGLAGRGNEQFF
TRBV7-2,few,-,TRBJ2-7,TGTGCCAGCAGCTTAATGAGGGGCTCCTACGAGCAGTACTTC,CASSLMRGSYEQYF
TRBV7-2,-,-,TRBJ2-7,TGTGCCAGCAGCTCAGCTAGCGCCGAGCAGTACTTC,CASSSASAEQYF
TRBV18,-,-,TRBJ2-1,TGTGCCAGCTCACTCAGGGTGGGGGGCTACAATGAGCAGTTCTTC,CASSLRVGGYNEQFF
TRBV5-6,-,TRBD1,TRBJ2-7,TGTGCCAGCAGCCGTCAGGGGGTAAGGCAGTACTTC,CASSRQGVRQYF
TRBV29-1,once,TRBD2,TRBJ2-2,TGCAGCGGACGGACTAGCAACACCGGGGAGCTGTTTTTT,CSGRTSNTGELFF
TRBV6-5,-,TRBD2,TRBJ2-7,TGTGCCAGCAGTTATATGCGGGGGTACGAGCAGTACTTC,CASSYMRGYEQYF
TRBV19,few,-,TRBJ1-2,TGTGCCAGTAGTATGGTAGGGGATGGCTACACCTTC,CASSMVGDGYTF